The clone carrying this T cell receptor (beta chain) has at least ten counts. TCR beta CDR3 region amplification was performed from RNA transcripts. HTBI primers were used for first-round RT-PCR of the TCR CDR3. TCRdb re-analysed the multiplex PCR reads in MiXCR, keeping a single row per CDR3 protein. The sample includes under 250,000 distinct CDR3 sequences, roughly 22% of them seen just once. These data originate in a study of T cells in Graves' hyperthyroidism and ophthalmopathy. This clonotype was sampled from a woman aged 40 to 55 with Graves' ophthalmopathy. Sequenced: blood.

The CDR3 here is CASKQTGGETQYF. The CDR3 region has the DNA TGTGCCAGCAAGCAGACAGGGGGCGAGACCCAGTACTTC. The V gene is TRBV6-5, the J gene TRBJ2-5; 10 nucleotides match TRBD1. CDR1 and CDR2 (germline): MNHEY, SVGAGI. Trimming removed 7 bases from V and 5 bases from J; junction bases left unmatched: 4. The CDR3 has 13 residues.